The present T cell receptor (beta chain) was sequenced within a study of blood T cells in healthy people across ages. Findings and limits, study-wide: Diversity was higher, and naive CD4+ cells more numerous, in long-lived donors than in aged donors. PBMC samples, being unsorted, prevented any conclusive comparison of naive and antigen-experienced cells.

The use of a sample-barcoded 5' primer and a J-beta primer mix characterized a second PCR of about 6 to 12 cycles. Tagging of each cDNA molecule was performed by a template-switch adaptor with 12 random nucleotides. TCRdb independently ran MiXCR on the 5' RACE reads; one entry per CDR3 protein. The repertoire consists of about 590,000 distinct CDR3 sequences, with about 30% occurring once and the leading ten covering about a sixth. This clonotype has at least ten counts. What it recognizes is unknown. The receptor was isolated from a woman at least 80 years old in good health. Sequencing was carried out using blood.

The CDR3 loop reads CASSSQDRELYGYTF. The CDR3 bases are TGTGCCAGCAGTTCGCAGGACAGGGAGCTCTATGGCTACACCTTC. V is TRBV27 and J is TRBJ1-2; 8 bases line up with TRBD1. Trimming at V came to 4 bases and at J to 4 bases, leaving 8 bases not matched to a gene. CDR3 length: 15 residues. Germline CDR1 reads MNHEY; CDR2 reads SMNVEV (reference sequence).